A single sample gave rise to the 30 T cell receptor beta chains below, sequenced in a study of blood T cell repertoires in COVID-19. Sequencing used immunoSEQ multiplex PCR; TCRdb keeps in-frame clones, though not all of them. This table holds approximately 260,000 clones, roughly 88% found once. Sequencing input: PBMCs or T cells enriched from blood (not recorded which). These receptors came from a woman aged 40 to 50 with acute COVID-19.

This chain connects TRBV2 to TRBJ1-6, with 7 bases identical to TRBD1. The V gene end was trimmed by 4 bases and the J gene end by 10 bases; junction bases not matched to a gene: 10. This CDR3 has 15 residues. Germline CDR1 and CDR2: SNHLY and FYNNEI. The CDR3 bases are TGTGCCAGCAGTGCCCTTACAGGGGTTGGGTCACCCCTCCACTTT. Amino acids: CASSALTGVGSPLHF.

The chain couples TRBV14 to TRBJ2-3, with 13 bases aligning to TRBD2. CDR1 SGHDN and CDR2 FVKESK come from the germline V gene. V gave up 8 bases and J gave up 1 base; unmatched junction bases: 6. The CDR3 runs 16 residues. CDR3 in amino acids: CASSVLAGGRTDTQYF. CDR3 DNA sequence: TGTGCCAGCTCCGTACTAGCGGGAGGGCGCACAGATACGCAGTATTTT.

The chain employs TRBV9 and TRBJ1-5; D is unclear. V was trimmed by 4 bases and J by 0 bases, leaving 11 bases between them. The CDR3 totals 15 residues. CDR1 and CDR2 (germline): SGDLS, YYNGEE. CDR3 sequence: CASSPDWNSNQPQHF. The CDR3 DNA follows: TGTGCCAGCAGCCCTGACTGGAATAGCAATCAGCCCCAGCATTTT.

This sequence joins TRBV7-2 and TRBJ2-7; 11 bases map to TRBD2. J lost 6 bases, V lost 6 bases, and 4 bases had no gene match. The CDR3 is 13 amino acids. The germline V gene has CDR1 SGHTA and CDR2 FQGNSA. The DNA for the CDR3 is TGTGCCAGCAGGCGGCTAGCGGGAGGCGAGCAGTACTTC. The encoded protein is CASRRLAGGEQYF.

This chain connects TRBV19 to TRBJ1-6, with D possibly being TRBD1 (6 bases). Trimming took 10 bases from V and 7 from J, leaving 20 bases between them. The CDR3 is 15 amino acids. Germline V lookup: CDR1 LNHDA, CDR2 SQIVND (reference sequence). The CDR3 sequence is CATMGGPGGNSPLHF. As DNA, the CDR3 is TGTGCCACTATGGGGGGGCCTGGAGGCAATTCACCCCTCCACTTT.

V and J are TRBV19 and TRBJ2-1; 7 bases map to TRBD2. From germline, CDR1 is LNHDA and CDR2 SQIVND (reference sequence). Germline trimming cut 3 bases from V and 3 bases from J; bases unmatched to any gene: 5. This CDR3 has 15 residues. The CDR3 coding sequence is TGTGCCAGTAGTATCCGCGGGAGTATCTACAATGAGCAGTTCTTC. This codes for CASSIRGSIYNEQFF.

The J gene is TRBJ2-1, the V gene TRBV4-1; TRBD1 is a possible D gene (6 bases). V lost 4 bases to trimming and J lost 3 bases, with 19 bases between them. CDR1 and CDR2 from the germline V gene are MGHRA and YSYEKL. The CDR3 consists of 17 residues. This CDR3 reads CASSPVRDKPSYNEQFF. The CDR3 DNA reads TGCGCCAGCAGCCCCGTCCGGGACAAACCGAGCTACAATGAGCAGTTCTTC.

The genes are TRBV27 and TRBJ2-3; TRBD1 aligns across 9 bases. The CDR3 consists of 14 residues. Germline CDR1 is MNHEY and CDR2 is SMNVEV (reference sequence). The V gene end was trimmed by 4 bases and the J gene end by 6 bases; junction bases not matched to a gene: 5. CDR3 loop: CASSSDRGADTQYF. The DNA of the CDR3 is TGTGCCAGCAGTTCGGACAGGGGAGCGGATACGCAGTATTTT.

This clone was detected many times. The rearrangement joins TRBV27 to TRBJ1-6; TRBD1 might be the D (6 bases). Trimming shortened V by 2 bases and J by 7 bases, and 9 bases separated the two germline ends. This CDR3 comprises 14 residues. In germline, CDR1 is MNHEY, CDR2 SMNVEV (reference sequence). The DNA of the CDR3 is TGTGCCAGCAGTTTAGGGGGCCGGAATTCACCCCTCCACTTT. This translates into CASSLGGRNSPLHF.

The CDR3 reads CASRWAGRVNTEAFF. DNA for the CDR3: TGTGCCAGTAGGTGGGCAGGGAGGGTGAACACTGAAGCTTTCTTT. This rearrangement joins TRBV19 to TRBJ1-1, with a tentative D call TRBD1 (5 bases). The CDR3 extends over 15 amino acids. Trimming took 6 bases from V and 0 from J, leaving 14 bases between them. CDR1 LNHDA and CDR2 SQIVND come from the germline V gene (reference sequence).

This rearrangement joins TRBV28 to TRBJ2-7; D is perhaps TRBD1 (5 bases). This CDR3 region has 16 residues. Trimming left V 0 bases short and J 2 bases short, with 14 bases between. The germline gives CDR1 MDHEN, CDR2 SYDVKM. CDR3 residues: CASSLWKGKITYEQYF. The DNA for the CDR3 is TGTGCCAGCAGTTTATGGAAGGGGAAAATCACCTACGAGCAGTACTTC.

The chain links TRBV5-5 to TRBJ2-7, with D uncertain. CDR1 and CDR2 (germline): SGHKS, YYEKEE (reference sequence). The CDR3 loop spans 14 amino acids. V was pared by 0 bases and J by 4 bases, with 11 bases between. The CDR3 loop reads CASSLVAEKYEQYV. CDR3 coding DNA: TGTGCCAGCAGCTTGGTCGCCGAGAAATACGAGCAGTACGTC.

The rearrangement joins TRBV7-2 to TRBJ1-3; D may be TRBD1 (5 bases). CDR3 length equals 15 residues. V lost 5 bases, J lost 2 bases, and 13 bases lay in between. The germline V gene encodes CDR1 SGHTA and CDR2 FQGNSA. For the CDR3, the DNA is TGTGCCAGCAGCCCCGGCGGGGGGGCTGGAAACACCATATATTTT. Protein: CASSPGGGAGNTIYF.

V usage is TRBV27 and J usage is TRBJ2-1; D ambiguous. Germline CDR1 reads MNHEY; CDR2 reads SMNVEV (reference sequence). Deletions cut 10 bases from V and 0 bases from J, with 16 bases between. The CDR3 loop spans 15 amino acids. The DNA for the CDR3 is TGTGCCACCTCGCCCTTCCTAAGCTCCTACAATGAGCAGTTCTTC. This translates into CATSPFLSSYNEQFF.

This rearrangement joins TRBV5-1 to TRBJ1-6; 7 nucleotides agree with TRBD1. After removal of 1 base from V and 6 bases from J, the junction contained 7 bases not matched to a gene. The CDR3 consists of 16 residues. Germline lookup yields CDR1 SGHRS and CDR2 YFSETQ. Written as DNA, the CDR3 is TGCGCCAGCAGCTTGTACCCCGACAGGGCTAATTCACCCCTCCACTTT. Protein: CASSLYPDRANSPLHF.

The rearrangement links TRBV19 to TRBJ2-1, with 9 bases that match TRBD1. Per germline, CDR1 LNHDA and CDR2 SQIVND (reference sequence). V was pared by 5 bases and J by 4 bases, with 6 bases of the junction left unmatched. The CDR3 loop spans 15 amino acids. The CDR3 DNA is TGTGCCAGTAGTGCAGACAGGGGGTCATACAATGAGCAGTTCTTC. It translates to CASSADRGSYNEQFF.

This clone came up once. The chain's CDR3 is CASSRGRERGNTIYF. As DNA, the CDR3 is TGTGCCAGCAGTCGTGGCCGTGAACGTGGAAACACCATATATTTT. This chain joins TRBV6-5 and TRBJ1-3; unclear D gene. CDR1 is MNHEY, CDR2 SVGAGI, per germline. V lost 5 bases and J lost 3, with 14 bases in between. The CDR3 length is 15 residues.

V is TRBV29-1 and J is TRBJ2-1, with D tentatively TRBD2 (5 bases). CDR3 length equals 15 residues. The V end was cut by 5 bases, the J end by 4 bases, with 18 bases between. The germline gives CDR1 SQVTM, CDR2 ANQGSEA. CDR3 region: CSVNRRLGDYNEQFF. CDR3 nucleotide sequence: TGCAGCGTTAATCGGAGGCTGGGTGATTACAATGAGCAGTTCTTC.

The chain employs TRBV7-2 and TRBJ2-3; D uncertain. Germline assignment: CDR1 SGHTA and CDR2 FQGNSA. Trimming pared 2 bases from V and 2 bases from J, leaving 8 bases between. The length of the CDR3 is 14 residues. CDR3 nucleotide sequence: TGTGCCAGCAGCTTAAGACTGATCACAGATACGCAGTATTTT. Its protein product is CASSLRLITDTQYF.

The V gene is TRBV19, the J gene TRBJ1-5; tentative D call: TRBD1 (6 bases). Trimming shortened V by 4 bases and J by 0 bases, and 16 bases separated the two germline ends. The CDR3 totals 17 residues. Germline loops: CDR1 LNHDA, CDR2 SQIVND (reference sequence). The CDR3 loop is CASSTPTGTLSNQPQHF. The CDR3 DNA reads TGTGCCAGTAGTACCCCAACCGGGACACTTAGCAATCAGCCCCAGCATTTT.

As DNA, the CDR3 is TGTGCCAGCAGCCTGGGTCGGGAGACAAATGAGCAGTTCTTC. It yields the protein CASSLGRETNEQFF. The rearrangement uses TRBV3-1 (or the pseudogene TRBV3-2) and TRBJ2-1, with D possibly being TRBD2 (6 bases). This CDR3 is built from 14 residues. Trimming shortened V by 4 bases and J by 7 bases, and 14 bases separated the two germline ends. Per germline, CDR1 LGHDT and CDR2 YNNKEL (reference sequence).

The chain is built from TRBV7-2 and TRBJ2-6; 8 bases line up with TRBD1. The V and J ends lost 5 bases and 3 bases, in that order; junction bases with no gene match: 3. This CDR3 has 15 amino acids. Germline-derived CDR1 and CDR2 are SGHTA and FQGNSA. The CDR3 here is CASSLQGVGANVLTF. CDR3 bases: TGTGCCAGCAGCCTACAGGGGGTTGGGGCCAACGTCCTGACTTTC.

The chain recombines TRBV27 with TRBJ2-3; 7 bases line up with TRBD1. The CDR3 length is 14 residues. Trimming removed 5 bases from V and 4 bases from J; junction bases left unmatched: 6. Germline V gives CDR1 MNHEY, CDR2 SMNVEV (reference sequence). The CDR3 bases are TGTGCCAGCAGTACTCCGACAGGGCCAGATACGCAGTATTTT. Residues: CASSTPTGPDTQYF.

This clone was seen repeatedly, ten times or more. The rearrangement joins TRBV4-1 to TRBJ1-3; TRBD1 might be the D (6 bases). With 1 base removed from V and 6 bases from J, the gap between germline ends came to 13 bases. This CDR3 has 15 residues. The germline V gene has CDR1 MGHRA and CDR2 YSYEKL. The CDR3 DNA is TGCGCCAGCAGCCAAGTAATGTCAGGGGAAAACACCATATATTTT. It translates to CASSQVMSGENTIYF.

This clone has a handful of counts. This sequence joins TRBV28 and TRBJ1-1; D is uncertain. CDR1 is MDHEN, CDR2 SYDVKM, per germline. Trimming shortened V by 6 bases and J by 1 base, and 12 bases separated the two germline ends. This CDR3 is built from 14 residues. CDR3 amino acids: CASSSRGPNTEAFF. The CDR3 DNA reads TGTGCCAGCAGCTCCCGGGGTCCGAACACTGAAGCTTTCTTT.

J is TRBJ1-1 and V is TRBV7-2; tentative D call: TRBD1 (5 bases). The CDR3 covers 15 residues. Trimming cost V 1 base and J 1 base, with 10 bases left between them. From germline, CDR1 is SGHTA and CDR2 FQGNSA. The CDR3 region has the DNA TGTGCCAGCAGCTTAGTTTGGGGGGGGAACACTGAAGCTTTCTTT. This sequence encodes CASSLVWGGNTEAFF.

The genes are TRBV27 and TRBJ1-2; D uncertain. Germline lookup yields CDR1 MNHEY and CDR2 SMNVEV (reference sequence). Trimming took off 0 bases at V and 6 bases at J, with 14 bases between the two ends. The CDR3 is 15 residues long. The CDR3 DNA is TGTGCCAGCAGTTTATCCCCCGGGGATCTGGATGGCTACACCTTC. Its protein product is CASSLSPGDLDGYTF.

This chain connects TRBV4-1 to TRBJ2-5; D is possibly TRBD1 (6 bases). V was trimmed by 3 bases and J by 5 bases, leaving 22 bases between them. The CDR3 spans 17 residues. Germline assignment: CDR1 MGHRA and CDR2 YSYEKL. Here the CDR3 DNA reads TGCGCCAGCAGCCAGGTGAAACAACAGGGTCTCGGGGAGACCCAGTACTTC. Amino acids: CASSQVKQQGLGETQYF.

J is TRBJ1-1 and V is TRBV12-5; TRBD1 might be the D (5 bases). Trimming pared 1 base from V and 0 bases from J, leaving 6 bases between. There are 14 residues in the CDR3. Germline V gene data show CDR1 as LGHNT and CDR2 as FRNRAP. CDR3 in amino acids: CASGLGQLNTEAFF. The CDR3 DNA is TGTGCTAGTGGTTTGGGACAGCTGAACACTGAAGCTTTCTTT.

V is TRBV18 and J is TRBJ2-2; D possibly corresponds to TRBD1 (6 bases). V lost 3 bases to trimming and J lost 3 bases, with 11 bases between them. The CDR3 has 15 residues. Germline CDR1 reads KGHSH; CDR2 reads LQKENI. CDR3 region: CASSPNRVDTGELFF. CDR3 nucleotide sequence: TGTGCCAGCTCACCTAACAGGGTGGACACCGGGGAGCTGTTTTTT.